Following are 26 T cell receptor beta chains from one sample sequenced in a study of blood T cells in healthy people across ages. Using a J-beta primer mix together with a sample-barcoded 5' primer, a second PCR was run for roughly 7 to 11 cycles. TCRdb reprocessed the 5' RACE reads with MiXCR, giving one entry per CDR3 protein. The profile shows roughly 930,000 distinct CDR3 sequences, about 48% of them singletons. The specimen was blood. The receptors derive from a man younger than 45 in good health.

The chain is built from TRBV12-3 or TRBV12-4 and TRBJ2-7, with D tentatively TRBD1 or TRBD2 (5 bases each). V was clipped by 6 bases and J by 2 bases, with 17 bases between them. The CDR3 has 15 residues. The CDR3 sequence is CASSTPVGTPYEQYF. The CDR3 DNA sequence: TGTGCCAGCAGCACCCCGGTCGGGACGCCCTACGAGCAGTACTTC.

The sample holds a few counts of this clonotype. This chain joins TRBV27 and TRBJ2-1; 9 nucleotides line up with TRBD2. The trim removed 4 bases at V and 7 bases at J, leaving 11 bases unmatched. Germline V gene sequence: CDR1 MNHEY, CDR2 SMNVEV (reference sequence). The CDR3 spans 16 residues. CDR3 nucleotides: TGTGCCAGCAGTTCTCGGGACGCGGGAGGGGGGAATGAGCAGTTCTTC. Its protein product is CASSSRDAGGGNEQFF.

The chain links TRBV27 to TRBJ2-7; 8 bases map to TRBD1. V was clipped by 6 bases and J by 3 bases; unmatched bases: 7. This CDR3 comprises 14 residues. Germline CDR1 is MNHEY and CDR2 is SMNVEV (reference sequence). CDR3 nucleotides: TGTGCCAGCAGGCTGACAGGGGAATTCTACGAGCAGTACTTC. Its protein is CASRLTGEFYEQYF.

Details on this clonotype: A much bigger clone sits one base away, suggesting this may be a read error. This chain links TRBV20-1 with TRBJ2-1; 12 bases are shared with TRBD2. Germline V gene lookup returns CDR1 DFQATT and CDR2 SNEGSKA (reference sequence). With V trimmed by 6 bases and J by 4 bases, 4 bases remained unmatched. This CDR3 region has 14 residues. The CDR3 loop is CSAWTSGDYNEQFF. The CDR3 DNA is TGCAGTGCGTGGACTAGCGGGGATTACAATGAGCAGTTCTTC.

Many counts were recorded for this clonotype. The chain joins TRBV5-1 to TRBJ1-1; D remains ambiguous. Trimming pared 2 bases from V and 4 bases from J, leaving 9 bases between. The CDR3 consists of 13 residues. Germline V lookup: CDR1 SGHRS, CDR2 YFSETQ. As DNA, the CDR3 is TGCGCCAGCAGCTTAAACATCGGCACTGAAGCTTTCTTT. This sequence encodes CASSLNIGTEAFF.

This clonotype turned up a few times. The rearrangement links TRBV2 to TRBJ1-4; no definite D call. Germline CDR1 SNHLY, CDR2 FYNNEI. The germline V and J ends were trimmed by 4 bases and 8 bases, with 11 bases remaining between them. The CDR3 is 13 amino acids. The CDR3: CASSGFLSEKLFF. For the CDR3, the DNA is TGTGCCAGCAGTGGATTCCTTTCGGAAAAACTGTTTTTT.

J is TRBJ2-7 and V is TRBV20-1; 13 nucleotides line up with TRBD2. The CDR3 is 16 amino acids. With 4 bases clipped from V and 0 bases from J, the junction kept 6 bases outside the gene matches. CDR1 and CDR2 from the germline V gene are DFQATT and SNEGSKA (reference sequence). The CDR3 region has the DNA TGCAGTGCTAAGGGACTAGCGGGGTTCGTCTCCTACGAGCAGTACTTC. This gives the protein CSAKGLAGFVSYEQYF.

This chain connects TRBV29-1 to TRBJ2-7; TRBD1 is a possible D gene (7 bases). V was trimmed by 1 base and J by 2 bases, leaving 9 bases between them. Germline CDR1 SQVTM, CDR2 ANQGSEA. This CDR3 contains 13 residues. The CDR3 nucleotides are TGCAGCGTTGAAGCAGGGGGGCCCTACGAGCAGTACTTC. Encoded protein: CSVEAGGPYEQYF.

V and J are TRBV25-1 and TRBJ2-3, with D perhaps TRBD2 (5 bases). The V and J ends lost 3 bases and 0 bases respectively, with 13 bases between them. The CDR3 totals 16 residues. Germline CDR1 MGHDK, CDR2 SYGVNS. In DNA, the CDR3 is TGTGCCAGCAGTGAGTCGCGGGTTCCTAGCACAGATACGCAGTATTTT. It encodes CASSESRVPSTDTQYF. The complete variable domain, with remaining parts taken from reference TRBV25-1 and TRBJ2-3, reads EADIYQTPRYLVIGTGKKITLECSQTMGHDKMYWYQQDPGMELHLIHYSYGVNSTEKGDLSSESTVSRIRTEHFPLTLESARPSHTSQYLCASSESRVPSTDTQYFGPGTRLTVL.

This chain links TRBV12-3 or TRBV12-4 with TRBJ1-6; no definite D call. The CDR3 is 13 residues long. V was clipped by 7 bases and J by 10 bases, with 14 bases between them. DNA for the CDR3: TGTGCCAGCACTAAGGGTATCTCGTCACCCCTCCACTTT. Amino acids: CASTKGISSPLHF.

This clonotype was seen only a few times. V is TRBV9 and J is TRBJ2-5; 8 nucleotides line up with TRBD1. V gave up 5 bases and J gave up 1 base; unmatched junction bases: 10. The CDR3 spans 16 residues. Germline values: CDR1 SGDLS, CDR2 YYNGEE. CDR3 sequence (DNA): TGTGCCAGCAGTACTCATCCAGGGGGCGGCCAAGAGACCCAGTACTTC. Translated: CASSTHPGGGQETQYF.

The J gene is TRBJ2-1, the V gene TRBV2; D is undetermined. This CDR3 has 13 amino acids. Trimming pared 7 bases from V and 5 bases from J, leaving 12 bases between. The germline V gene encodes CDR1 SNHLY and CDR2 FYNNEI. The CDR3 loop is CASNGGRHNEQFF. The CDR3, as DNA: TGTGCCAGCAACGGTGGGCGGCACAATGAGCAGTTCTTC.

This clonotype was observed a few times. V is TRBV7-2 and J is TRBJ1-2; maybe TRBD1 (6 bases). This CDR3 is 14 amino acids long. V was shortened by 5 bases and J by 8 bases, with 18 bases between the two germline ends. Germline loops: CDR1 SGHTA, CDR2 FQGNSA. The CDR3 nucleotides read TGTGCCAGCAGCCTCCAGGACAGTTTAGGCGGCTACACCTTC. This sequence encodes CASSLQDSLGGYTF.

The chain joins TRBV7-8 to TRBJ2-7; D not certain. The CDR3 consists of 15 residues. Looked up from germline, CDR1 is SGHVS and CDR2 is FQNEAQ. Trimming pared 2 bases from V and 0 bases from J, leaving 11 bases between. The CDR3 DNA sequence: TGTGCCAGCAGCTTATCACAGCCATACTCCTACGAGCAGTACTTC. It encodes CASSLSQPYSYEQYF. Looking up the rest from reference TRBV7-8 and TRBJ2-7 gives the full variable domain: GAGVSQSPRYKVAKRGQDVALRCDPISGHVSLFWYQQALGQGPEFLTYFQNEAQLDKSGLPSDRFFAERPEGSVSTLKIQRTQQEDSAVYLCASSLSQPYSYEQYFGPGTRLTVT.

This clonotype was counted between two and nine times. The chain uses TRBV10-3 and TRBJ2-1; D possibly corresponds to TRBD2 (6 bases). Germline values: CDR1 ENHRY, CDR2 SYGVKD. The CDR3 length is 14 residues. V lost 6 bases to trimming and J lost 2 bases, with 11 bases between them. The CDR3 is CAIRGTGPYNEQFF. The CDR3 DNA reads TGTGCCATCAGGGGGACTGGTCCCTACAATGAGCAGTTCTTC.

This chain joins TRBV6-2 or TRBV6-3 and TRBJ2-6; D may correspond to TRBD1 or TRBD2 (5 bases each). Germline loops: CDR1 MNHEY, CDR2 SVGEGT. With 0 bases removed from V and 0 bases from J, the gap between germline ends came to 18 bases. This CDR3 has 20 residues. This CDR3 is CASSYSGAGRSYSGANVLTF. Written as DNA, the CDR3 is TGTGCCAGCAGTTACTCAGGGGCGGGTCGGTCCTACTCTGGGGCCAACGTCCTGACTTTC.

This rearrangement joins TRBV25-1 to TRBJ1-2; D ambiguous. V was cut by 4 bases and J by 7 bases, with 16 bases left in between. This CDR3 contains 14 residues. CDR1 is MGHDK, CDR2 SYGVNS, per germline. The CDR3 loop reads CASSASTGPFGYTF. In DNA, the CDR3 is TGTGCCAGCAGTGCCTCCACCGGGCCCTTTGGCTACACCTTC.

A single count supports this clonotype. CDR3 in amino acids: CASSLLGDNEAFF. DNA for the CDR3: TGTGCCAGCAGTTTGCTGGGGGATAATGAAGCTTTCTTT. The chain is built from TRBV12-3 or TRBV12-4 and TRBJ1-1, with a possible D match to TRBD1 (5 bases). This CDR3 has 13 residues. V lost 3 bases and J lost 7, with 12 bases in between.

There are a few counts of this clonotype. The V call is TRBV9, the J call TRBJ2-1; 7 bases are shared with TRBD1. The J segment lost 2 bases and the V segment lost 3 bases, leaving 5 bases of the junction unmatched. The CDR3 spans 15 residues. CDR1 and CDR2 (germline): SGDLS, YYNGEE. CDR3 protein: CASSEGAQTYNEQFF. The CDR3 DNA reads as TGTGCCAGCAGCGAGGGGGCCCAAACCTACAATGAGCAGTTCTTC.

The chain links TRBV9 to TRBJ2-3, with D hard to call. V lost 3 bases to trimming and J lost 6 bases, with 11 bases between them. The CDR3 contains 13 residues. The germline V gene encodes CDR1 SGDLS and CDR2 YYNGEE. The CDR3 DNA sequence: TGTGCCAGCAGCGCGTCAGATGCCGATACGCAGTATTTT. Translating it yields CASSASDADTQYF.

In this sample, this clonotype turned up a few times. The chain joins TRBV6-2 or TRBV6-3 to TRBJ2-1; TRBD2 matches 12 bases. The germline V gene has CDR1 MNHEY and CDR2 SVGEGT. The CDR3 loop spans 15 amino acids. V was clipped by 6 bases and J by 7 bases; unmatched bases: 7. As DNA, the CDR3 is TGTGCCAGCAGCCACGGGACTAGCGGGTTAAATGAGCAGTTCTTC. It encodes CASSHGTSGLNEQFF.

The chain has TRBV27 and TRBJ2-1; tentative D call: TRBD1 (5 bases). Germline V lookup: CDR1 MNHEY, CDR2 SMNVEV (reference sequence). Trimming removed 0 bases at V and 0 bases at J, with 15 bases between. The CDR3 totals 18 residues. The CDR3 DNA is TGTGCCAGCAGTTTATCGTATTACGGACAAAGCTCCTACAATGAGCAGTTCTTC. Translating gives CASSLSYYGQSSYNEQFF.

Comments on this clonotype: This could be a read error, since a much larger clone is one nucleotide away. The chain carries TRBV10-3 and TRBJ1-2; 10 nucleotides agree with TRBD1. The germline V gene encodes CDR1 ENHRY and CDR2 SYGVKD. J gave up 4 bases and V 10 bases, and 12 bases lay outside the gene matches. The CDR3 runs 15 residues. In DNA form, the CDR3 reads TGTGCCACCCAGGGCCAGGGACAGGGGAGCTATGGCTACACCTTC. Translation: CATQGQGQGSYGYTF.

The rearrangement joins TRBV7-9 to TRBJ1-4, with 8 bases identical to TRBD1. Germline V CDR1 and CDR2: SEHNR, FQNEAQ (reference sequence). The CDR3 extends over 14 amino acids. Trimming took 4 bases from V and 8 from J; bases not matched to a gene: 6. CDR3 amino acids: CASSWTGTGEKLFF. The CDR3 DNA reads as TGTGCCAGCAGCTGGACCGGGACAGGCGAAAAACTGTTTTTT.

Points on this clonotype: A junction boundary mismatches the germline segment, possibly from a read error. The rearrangement joins TRBV10-3 to TRBJ1-1, with TRBD1 matching over 8 bases. The CDR3 consists of 14 residues. Germline CDR1 is ENHRY and CDR2 is SYGVKD. In DNA form, the CDR3 reads TGTGCCATCAGGCCGGCACAGGGGGATACTGAAGCTTTCTTC. Translating gives CAIRPAQGDTEAFF.

The chain employs TRBV20-1 and TRBJ1-5; TRBD1 agrees at 7 bases. CDR3 size: 14 residues. Germline CDR1 DFQATT, CDR2 SNEGSKA (reference sequence). J lost 2 bases, V lost 5 bases, and 6 bases had no gene match. The CDR3, as DNA: TGCAGTGCTCGCAGGGGGTCGGGCAATCAGCCCCAGCATTTT. Translating gives CSARRGSGNQPQHF.